Below, 9 T cell receptor beta chains from the same sample are listed, as sequenced in a study of T cell changes during pregnancy in multiple sclerosis (dated by TCRdb to the late 2010s). Library generation was performed with the immunoSEQ multiplex PCR assay. The table comes from immuneACCESS by way of TCRdb, which keeps in-frame sequences with V and J called. Part of the clones is missing from these tables; in studies checked, under half for an unresolved V gene and the rest for unknown reasons. Across this sample there are roughly 38,000 clones, with about 90% seen only once. The ten largest clones add up to approximately 27% of the sample. Here the sequenced sample was CD8+ T cells from peripheral blood mononuclear cells, taken before pregnancy. The receptors here all came from a female donor with multiple sclerosis, enrolled in a pregnancy study.

This chain connects TRBV27 to TRBJ2-1; 11 bases are shared with TRBD1. The CDR3 spans 15 residues. CDR1 and CDR2 from the germline V gene are MNHEY and SMNVEV (reference sequence). The V segment lost 8 bases and the J segment 4 bases; nucleotides outside the gene matches: 7. Here the CDR3 DNA reads TGTGCCAGCGGGACAGGGGGGGAGGGATACAATGAGCAGTTCTTC. Translated, it gives CASGTGGEGYNEQFF.

The chain joins TRBV9 to TRBJ1-4, with a weak D call TRBD1 (6 bases). The CDR3 extends over 16 amino acids. V shed 0 bases and J shed 4 bases, with 13 bases lying between them. Germline CDR1 SGDLS, CDR2 YYNGEE. As DNA, the CDR3 is TGTGCCAGCAGCGTAGCATCGGCAGGGGATAATGAAAAACTGTTTTTT. This sequence encodes CASSVASAGDNEKLFF.

This clone has a handful of counts. This chain connects TRBV19 to TRBJ1-5; 8 bases match TRBD1. CDR3 length: 15 residues. Germline trimming cut 4 bases from V and 7 bases from J; bases unmatched to any gene: 9. The germline gives CDR1 LNHDA, CDR2 SQIVND (reference sequence). The CDR3 protein is CASSTSGGSLQPQHF. The CDR3, as DNA: TGTGCCAGTAGTACCTCAGGGGGCAGCTTGCAGCCCCAGCATTTT.

The V and J genes are TRBV27 and TRBJ1-1, with 10 bases fitting TRBD1. Germline CDR1 is MNHEY and CDR2 is SMNVEV (reference sequence). V lost 6 bases to trimming and J lost 1 base; unmatched junction nucleotides: 8. CDR3 length: 16 amino acids. The CDR3 reads CASSRPGQGPNTEAFF. Here the CDR3 DNA reads TGTGCCAGCAGCAGACCGGGACAGGGGCCGAACACTGAAGCTTTCTTT.

This chain uses TRBV29-1 with TRBJ2-7; D might be TRBD1 (6 bases). Trimming shortened V by 0 bases and J by 0 bases, and 12 bases separated the two germline ends. Germline V gene data show CDR1 as SQVTM and CDR2 as ANQGSEA. The CDR3 is made up of 15 amino acids. CDR3 in amino acids: CSVEDGTRASYEQYF. The CDR3, as DNA: TGCAGCGTTGAAGATGGGACACGAGCCTCCTACGAGCAGTACTTC.

This clone was seen a handful of times. The chain uses TRBV5-6 and TRBJ1-1; D is perhaps TRBD1 (5 bases). CDR1 and CDR2 (germline): SGHDT, YYEEEE. The CDR3 covers 16 residues. V shed 0 bases and J shed 4 bases, with 16 bases lying between them. As DNA, the CDR3 is TGTGCCAGCAGCTTGGGAGGAAGGGGTAGAAGCACTGAAGCTTTCTTT. It encodes CASSLGGRGRSTEAFF.

This chain joins TRBV5-1 and TRBJ2-7; 9 bases fit TRBD1. V was pared by 5 bases and J by 1 base, with 7 bases of the junction left unmatched. This CDR3 is built from 15 residues. Germline V gene lookup returns CDR1 SGHRS and CDR2 YFSETQ. CDR3 loop: CASRADRGGSYEQYF. Here the CDR3 DNA reads TGCGCCAGCAGAGCGGACAGGGGAGGGTCCTACGAGCAGTACTTC. Filled out from reference TRBV5-1 and TRBJ2-7, the complete variable domain reads KAGVTQTPRYLIKTRGQQVTLSCSPISGHRSVSWYQQTPGQGLQFLFEYFSETQRNKGNFPGRFSGRQFSNSRSEMNVSTLELGDSALYLCASRADRGGSYEQYFGPGTRLTVT.

V is TRBV2 and J is TRBJ1-1, with 9 positions matching TRBD1. In germline, CDR1 is SNHLY, CDR2 FYNNEI. V shed 10 bases, J shed 4 bases, and the junction held 7 bases outside the gene matches. The CDR3 totals 13 residues. CDR3 amino acids: CATPTGGITEAFF. In DNA, the CDR3 is TGTGCCACTCCTACAGGGGGCATCACTGAAGCTTTCTTT.

The V and J genes are TRBV6-6 and TRBJ2-3; 10 bases are shared with TRBD1. The CDR3 has 15 amino acids. The germline CDR1 and CDR2 sequences are MNHNY and SVGAGI (reference sequence). After removal of 6 bases from V and 0 bases from J, the junction contained 3 bases not matched to a gene. The CDR3 DNA reads TGTGCCAGCAGCCTGGGACAGGGGAGCACAGATACGCAGTATTTT. It codes for CASSLGQGSTDTQYF.